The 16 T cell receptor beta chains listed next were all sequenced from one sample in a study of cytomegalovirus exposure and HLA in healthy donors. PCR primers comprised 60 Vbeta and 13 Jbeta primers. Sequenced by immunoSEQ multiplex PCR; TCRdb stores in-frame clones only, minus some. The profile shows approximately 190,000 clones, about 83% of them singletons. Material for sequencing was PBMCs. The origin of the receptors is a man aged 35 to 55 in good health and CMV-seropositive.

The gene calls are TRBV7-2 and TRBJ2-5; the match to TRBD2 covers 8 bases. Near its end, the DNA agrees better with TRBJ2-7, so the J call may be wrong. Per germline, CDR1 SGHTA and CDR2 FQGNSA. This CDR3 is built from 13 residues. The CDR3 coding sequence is TGTGCCAGCAGCTCCTCGGGGGGGAACGAGCAGTACTTC. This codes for CASSSSGGNEQYF.

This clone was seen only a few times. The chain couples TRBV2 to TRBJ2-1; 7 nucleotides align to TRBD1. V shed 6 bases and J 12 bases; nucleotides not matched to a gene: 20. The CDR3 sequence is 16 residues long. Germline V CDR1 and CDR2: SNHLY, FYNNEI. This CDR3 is CASRKDGRGSRFRQFF. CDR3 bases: TGTGCCAGCAGAAAAGACGGCAGGGGGTCCCGGTTTCGGCAGTTCTTC.

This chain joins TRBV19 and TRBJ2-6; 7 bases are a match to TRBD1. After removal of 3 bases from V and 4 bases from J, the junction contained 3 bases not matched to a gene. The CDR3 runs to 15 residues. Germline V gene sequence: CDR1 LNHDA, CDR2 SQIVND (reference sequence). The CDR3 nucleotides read TGTGCCAGTAGTATTACAGGGGTCGGGGCCAACGTCCTGACTTTC. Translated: CASSITGVGANVLTF.

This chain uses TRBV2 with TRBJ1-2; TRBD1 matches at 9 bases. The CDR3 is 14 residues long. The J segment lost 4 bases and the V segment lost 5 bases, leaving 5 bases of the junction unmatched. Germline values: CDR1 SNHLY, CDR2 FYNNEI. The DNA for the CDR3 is TGTGCCAGCAGTTTGGACAGGGGAAGCTATGGCTACACCTTC. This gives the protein CASSLDRGSYGYTF.

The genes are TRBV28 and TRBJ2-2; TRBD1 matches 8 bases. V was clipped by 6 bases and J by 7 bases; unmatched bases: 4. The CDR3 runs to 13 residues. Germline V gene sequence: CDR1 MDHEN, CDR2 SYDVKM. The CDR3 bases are TGTGCCAGCAGGCCCGACAGGGGCGGGGAGCTGTTTTTT. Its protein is CASRPDRGGELFF.

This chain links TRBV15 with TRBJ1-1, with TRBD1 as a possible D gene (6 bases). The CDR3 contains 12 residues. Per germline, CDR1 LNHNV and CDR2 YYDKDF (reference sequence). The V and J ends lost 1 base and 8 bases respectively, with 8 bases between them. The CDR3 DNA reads TGTGCCACCAGCAGAGCCCAGGGGGAAGCTTTCTTT. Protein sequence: CATSRAQGEAFF.

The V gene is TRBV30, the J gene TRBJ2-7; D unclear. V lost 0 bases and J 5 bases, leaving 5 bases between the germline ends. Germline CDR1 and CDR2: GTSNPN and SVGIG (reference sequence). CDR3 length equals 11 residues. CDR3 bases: TGTGCCTGGAGTGTAAGCCACGAGCAGTACTTC. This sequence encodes CAWSVSHEQYF.

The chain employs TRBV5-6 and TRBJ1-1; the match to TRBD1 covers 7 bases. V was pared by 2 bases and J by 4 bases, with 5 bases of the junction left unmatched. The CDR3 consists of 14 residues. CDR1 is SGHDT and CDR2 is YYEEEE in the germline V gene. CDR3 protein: CASSFGRGATEAFF. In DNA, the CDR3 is TGTGCCAGCAGCTTCGGCAGGGGGGCCACTGAAGCTTTCTTT.

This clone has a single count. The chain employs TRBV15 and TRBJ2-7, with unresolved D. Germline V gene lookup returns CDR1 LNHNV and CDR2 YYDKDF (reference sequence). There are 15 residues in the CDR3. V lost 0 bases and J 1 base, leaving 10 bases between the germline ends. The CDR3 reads CATSRDRGFSYEQYF. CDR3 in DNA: TGTGCCACCAGCAGAGATAGAGGTTTTTCCTACGAGCAGTACTTC.

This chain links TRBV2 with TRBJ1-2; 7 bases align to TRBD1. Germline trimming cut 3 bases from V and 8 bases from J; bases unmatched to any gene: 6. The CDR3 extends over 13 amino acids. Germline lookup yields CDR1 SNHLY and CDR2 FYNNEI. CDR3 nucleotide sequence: TGTGCCAGCAGTGATTGGAGGGGGCAGGGCTACACCTTC. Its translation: CASSDWRGQGYTF.

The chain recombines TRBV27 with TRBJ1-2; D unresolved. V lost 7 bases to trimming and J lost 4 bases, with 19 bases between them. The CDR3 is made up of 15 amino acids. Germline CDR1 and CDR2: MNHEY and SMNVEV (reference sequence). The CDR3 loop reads CASTHYPGNSYGYTF. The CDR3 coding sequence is TGTGCCAGCACTCACTATCCCGGGAATTCCTATGGCTACACCTTC.

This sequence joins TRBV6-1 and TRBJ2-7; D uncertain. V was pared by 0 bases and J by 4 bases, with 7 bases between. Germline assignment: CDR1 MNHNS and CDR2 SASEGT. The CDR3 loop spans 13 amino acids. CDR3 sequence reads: CASSEARPYEQYF. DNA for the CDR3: TGTGCCAGCAGTGAAGCGAGGCCGTACGAGCAGTACTTC.

Here the CDR3 reads CAIPGGSGANVLTF. CDR3 coding DNA: TGTGCCATCCCGGGGGGCTCTGGGGCCAACGTCCTGACTTTC. V gene TRBV7-9 combines with J gene TRBJ2-6; 7 nucleotides align to TRBD2. The V and J ends lost 10 bases and 0 bases, in that order; junction bases with no gene match: 3. Germline lookup yields CDR1 SEHNR and CDR2 FQNEAQ (reference sequence). The CDR3 runs 14 residues.

The CDR3: CASSPAVGSAQETQYF. Here the CDR3 DNA reads TGTGCCAGCAGCCCAGCGGTGGGAAGTGCACAAGAGACCCAGTACTTC. This chain joins TRBV27 and TRBJ2-5; the D gene is possibly TRBD2 (5 bases). CDR1 and CDR2 (germline): MNHEY, SMNVEV (reference sequence). The CDR3 is 16 residues long. V lost 6 bases to trimming and J lost 2 bases, with 19 bases between them.

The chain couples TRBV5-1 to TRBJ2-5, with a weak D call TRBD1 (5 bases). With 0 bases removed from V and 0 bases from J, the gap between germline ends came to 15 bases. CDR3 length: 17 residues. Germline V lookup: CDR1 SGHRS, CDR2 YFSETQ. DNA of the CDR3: TGCGCCAGCAGCTTGGCGCGCGGTGACAGCTACCAAGAGACCCAGTACTTC. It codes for CASSLARGDSYQETQYF. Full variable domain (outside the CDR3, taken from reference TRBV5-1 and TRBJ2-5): KAGVTQTPRYLIKTRGQQVTLSCSPISGHRSVSWYQQTPGQGLQFLFEYFSETQRNKGNFPGRFSGRQFSNSRSEMNVSTLELGDSALYLCASSLARGDSYQETQYFGPGTRLLVL.

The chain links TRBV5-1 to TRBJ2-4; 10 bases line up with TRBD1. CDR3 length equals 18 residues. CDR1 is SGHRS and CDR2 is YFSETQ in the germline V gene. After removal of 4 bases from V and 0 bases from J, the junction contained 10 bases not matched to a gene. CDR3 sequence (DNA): TGCGCCAGCAGCAAAGGACAGGGGGAAACCCTAGCCAAAAACATTCAGTACTTC. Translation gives CASSKGQGETLAKNIQYF.